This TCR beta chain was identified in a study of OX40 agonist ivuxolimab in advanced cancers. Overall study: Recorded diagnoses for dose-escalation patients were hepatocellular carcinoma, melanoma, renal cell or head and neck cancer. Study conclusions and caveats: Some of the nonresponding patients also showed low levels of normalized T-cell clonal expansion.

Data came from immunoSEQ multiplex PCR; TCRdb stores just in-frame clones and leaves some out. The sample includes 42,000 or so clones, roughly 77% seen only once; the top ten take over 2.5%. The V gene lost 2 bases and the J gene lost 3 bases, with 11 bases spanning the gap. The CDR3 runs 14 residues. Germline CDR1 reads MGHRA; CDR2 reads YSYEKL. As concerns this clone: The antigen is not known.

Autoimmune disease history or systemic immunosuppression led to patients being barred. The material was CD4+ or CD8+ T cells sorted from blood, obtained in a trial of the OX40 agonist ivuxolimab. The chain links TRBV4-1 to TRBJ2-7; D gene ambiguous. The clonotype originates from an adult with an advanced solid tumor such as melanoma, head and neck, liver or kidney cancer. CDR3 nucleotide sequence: TGCGCCAGCAGCCAAAGCGAGAGTGGCTACGAGCAGTACTTC. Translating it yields CASSQSESGYEQYF.